Listed below are T cell receptor beta chains from one sample, sequenced in a study of shared clonotypes between healthy human individuals. Clones were sequenced by immunoSEQ multiplex PCR, and TCRdb holds only the in-frame ones, with some missing. The sample includes 2 million or so clones, around 95% of them seen just once. Material for sequencing was naive CD4+ T cells sorted from blood. These receptor sequences come from a man aged 18-30 years in good health. Each CDR3 is given with its conserved first and last residue. Size is omitted from some rows. Given values are once, few, many or a class for expanded clones.

J,V,size,CDR3
TRBJ2-7,TRBV5-1,NA,CASSFLPSNVGEQYF
TRBJ1-2,TRBV25-1,NA,CASSAPGGGGYTF
TRBJ2-7,TRBV7-2,NA,CASSYLKGSSYEQYF
TRBJ1-4,TRBV30,NA,CAWSVPWGTNEKLFF
TRBJ2-7,TRBV10-3,NA,CAISEGTPTIYEQYF
TRBJ2-3,TRBV2,NA,CASSVSAQATDTQYF
TRBJ2-5,TRBV6-4,NA,CATRVVGFRGETQYF
TRBJ2-5,TRBV4-1,NA,CASSQGLAGGETQYF
TRBJ1-5,TRBV15,once,CATSRVVNQPQHF
TRBJ2-7,TRBV7-9,once,CASSPPGRNYEQYF
TRBJ2-7,TRBV5-1,NA,CASSTGQTSSYEQYF
TRBJ1-2,TRBV28,NA,CASSTEGQGARGYTF
TRBJ1-5,TRBV18,NA,CASSPDSHSNQPQHF
TRBJ2-1,TRBV4-3,NA,CASSQRLAGGHNEQFF
TRBJ1-2,TRBV6-5,NA,CASSFRPDGGYTF
TRBJ2-7,TRBV30,NA,CAWSVQYEQYF
TRBJ1-3,TRBV18,NA,CASSPGQGSGNTIYF
TRBJ2-7,TRBV5-1,NA,CASSLYGAGAYEQYF
TRBJ2-7,TRBV7-2,NA,CASSLRPGVAGNNEQYF
TRBJ1-2,TRBV19,NA,CASSMVGAIYGYTF
TRBJ1-1,TRBV30,NA,CASRGQVNTEAFF
TRBJ1-5,TRBV28,NA,CASSLGQGARQPQHF
TRBJ1-2,TRBV5-8,NA,CASSFQGRLLYGYTF
TRBJ1-2,TRBV6-6,NA,CASEDRDDYGYTF
TRBJ1-2,TRBV7-9,NA,CASSPLTRYGYTF
TRBJ2-1,TRBV28,NA,CASSPGGGYNEQFF
TRBJ2-2,TRBV5-4,NA,CARGTANTGELFF
TRBJ2-5,TRBV5-1,NA,CASSLEGGRETQYF
TRBJ1-4,TRBV30,NA,CAWSVKAATNEKLFF
TRBJ2-5,TRBV9,NA,CASSIEQGPQETQYF
TRBJ2-5,TRBV5-1,NA,CASSYGGGQETQYF
TRBJ2-4,TRBV28,NA,CASSLNGGVAKNIQYF
TRBJ2-5,TRBV27,NA,CASRGLAGETQYF
TRBJ2-7,TRBV5-1,NA,CASSLAGSTYEQYF
TRBJ2-2,TRBV6-6,NA,CASKVSANTGELFF
TRBJ2-1,TRBV28,NA,CASSLLWGEQFF
TRBJ2-5,TRBV7-2,NA,CASSFGTGLPQETQYF
TRBJ1-2,TRBV7-2,once,CASSRQGQIYGYTF
TRBJ1-6,TRBV19,NA,CASSMGASYNSPLHF
TRBJ2-1,TRBV7-9,NA,CASSSRDRGPFNEQFF
TRBJ2-7,TRBV18,NA,CASSPPEDEQYF
TRBJ2-1,TRBV19,NA,CASTPWGEGAYNEQFF
TRBJ2-7,TRBV19,NA,CASRGQGGSYEQYF
TRBJ2-5,TRBV1,NA,CTSSQDGVSGGLQETQYF
TRBJ1-6,TRBV7-2,once,CASSLKIYSYNSPLHF
TRBJ1-2,TRBV5-1,NA,CASSLEDNYYGYTF
TRBJ2-3,TRBV30,NA,CACSPGTGIGPDTQYF
TRBJ2-7,TRBV6-5,NA,CASSFVGAGQYF
TRBJ2-1,TRBV2,NA,CASSESLVNSYNEQFF
TRBJ2-1,TRBV6-5,once,CASSYSTGAWDEQFF
TRBJ2-2,TRBV6-1,NA,CASSKSQEETGELFF
TRBJ1-1,TRBV5-1,NA,CASSLGGGYTEAFF